The present TCR beta chain was sequenced within a study of T cell repertoires in cytomegalovirus infection. Germline-derived CDR1 and CDR2 are MNHNS and SASEGT. Trimming cost V 6 bases and J 7 bases, with 13 bases left between them. This CDR3 spans 14 amino acids. TCRdb redid the calling of the reads with MiXCR, one entry per CDR3 protein. Of around 740,000 distinct CDR3 sequences in the sample, 35% to 45% were seen once. This clonotype turned up a few times. The sequence was collected from a human donor in good health (CMV status not recorded). Some clones in this sample may be carry-over from other donors' samples. This sequence joins TRBV6-1 and TRBJ1-6; D uncertain. Source material: PBMCs. CDR3 nucleotides: TGTGCCAGCAGAGCGAGAGGGTCAAATTCACCCCTCCACTTT. It yields the protein CASRARGSNSPLHF.